These 28 T cell receptor delta chains were sequenced from one sample in a study of gamma delta lymphoproliferative disorders and STAT genes. Genomic DNA from isolated PBMCs served as the sequencing template. TCRdb processed the multiplex PCR reads again with the CATT caller. This sample yields a few thousand delta-chain clones, of which approximately 1.2% are seen a single time; 15% to 20% belongs to the top ten. The sequenced sample was blood. Receptors were obtained from a human donor in good health.

A remark on this clone: The amino acid sequence in TCRdb belongs to a much larger clone and departs from this DNA's translation at residue 10, likely a sequencing read error; the sequence shown is translated from the DNA. The chain links TRDV2 to TRDJ1, with 9 bases fitting TRDD3. The CDR3 has 20 amino acids. Germline trimming cut 3 bases from V and 2 bases from J; bases unmatched to any gene: 21. Germline CDR1 GEAIGNYY, CDR2 EKD. The DNA of the CDR3 is TGTGCCTGTGACGACTCTTTCCGTACTAGGGGATACGCGGGAACCGATAAACTCATCTTT. This translates into CACDDSFRTRGYAGTDKLIF.

Worth noting for this clone: A far larger clone is a single base away, which makes a read error likely. This sample includes further DNA sequences coding for the same CDR3. The chain combines TRDV2 with TRDJ1, with 9 bases lining up with TRDD3. The CDR3 contains 17 residues. Germline assignment: CDR1 GEAIGNYY and CDR2 EKD. V trimming: 3 bases; J trimming: 0 bases; junction bases outside the gene matches: 10. CDR3 DNA sequence: TGTGCCTGTGACCTACTAGGGGATACGTCGTACACCGATAAACTCATCTTT. This encodes CACDLLGDTSYTDKLIF.

This clone has more than one count but fewer than ten. A far larger clone differs by one base, so this is likely a read error. Other nucleotide sequences in the sample specify the same CDR3. The chain recombines TRDV1 with TRDJ1; 13 bases are shared with TRDD3. There are 18 residues in the CDR3. Germline CDR1 is TSWWSYY and CDR2 is QGS. The CDR3: CALGEELASTGGYDGLIF. CDR3 nucleotide sequence: TGTGCCCTTGGGGAAGAGCTCGCAAGTACTGGGGGATACGACGGGCTCATCTTT.

As regards this clone: A far larger clone is one base from this, pointing to a likely read error. This CDR3 is also generated by other DNA sequences in the sample. V and J are TRDV2 and TRDJ1; 9 bases align to TRDD3. The germline V gene encodes CDR1 GEAIGNYY and CDR2 EKD. This CDR3 is built from 20 residues. The chain's CDR3 is CACDAVLGENPPPYTDKLIF. The CDR3 DNA sequence: TGCGCCTGTGACGCCGTACTGGGGGAGAATCCCCCACCGTACACCGATAAACTCATCTTT.

The table lists this clone with a few counts. At one of its ends the junction is not consistent with the germline gene, which may arise from a read error. J is TRDJ3 and V is TRDV2, with 8 positions matching TRDD3. The CDR3 is made up of 13 amino acids. Germline V gene lookup returns CDR1 GEAIGNYY and CDR2 EKD. For the CDR3, the DNA is TGCTCTGGGGGATCCTGGGACACCCGACAGATGTTTTTC. Residues: CSGGSWDTRQMFF.

There are a few counts of this clone. The chain is built from TRDV2 and TRDJ1; 11 bases are a match to TRDD3. With V trimmed by 3 bases and J by 0 bases, 20 bases remained unmatched. The CDR3 loop spans 21 amino acids. From germline, CDR1 is GEAIGNYY and CDR2 EKD. CDR3 DNA: TGTGCCTGTGACCCCGTTTCCCGTACTGGGGGATATTCTGAGTACACCGATAAACTCATCTTT. This encodes CACDPVSRTGGYSEYTDKLIF.

On this clone itself: For this DNA, TCRdb reports the protein of a much larger clone, which diverges at residue 5, most likely from a read error; the protein presented here is translated directly from the DNA. The rearrangement joins TRDV2 to TRDJ3; D perhaps matches TRDD3 (6 bases). Trimming shortened V by 0 bases and J by 0 bases, and 14 bases separated the two germline ends. There are 19 residues in the CDR3. CDR1 GEAIGNYY and CDR2 EKD come from the germline V gene. The chain's CDR3 is CACDTLWGVSSWDTRQMFF. As DNA, the CDR3 is TGTGCCTGTGACACCCTATGGGGGGTGAGCTCCTGGGACACCCGACAGATGTTTTTC.

The chain carries TRDV2 and TRDJ1; 9 nucleotides line up with TRDD3. The CDR3 contains 12 residues. The germline gives CDR1 GEAIGNYY, CDR2 EKD. CDR3 coding DNA: TGTGCTGGGGATACGCGCCGCGATAAACTCATCTTT. Its protein is CAGDTRRDKLIF.

A note on this clone: The TCRdb protein comes from a much larger clone and disagrees with this DNA's translation at residue 13, likely due to a read error; the protein given here is derived from the DNA. The rearrangement links TRDV2 to TRDJ3; D might be TRDD3 (6 bases). This CDR3 is built from 19 residues. CDR1 GEAIGNYY and CDR2 EKD come from the germline V gene. CDR3 coding DNA: TGTGCCTGTGACACCCTGGATGTTAAGGGCTCCTGGGGCACCCGACAGATGTTTTTC. Protein product: CACDTLDVKGSWGTRQMFF.

On this clone itself: TCRdb attributes to this sequence the protein of a much larger clone, which differs from the DNA translation at residue 13; a read error is likely, and the protein displayed is translated from the DNA. The gene calls are TRDV1 and TRDJ1; a weak D match, TRDD3 (9 bases). The CDR3 totals 19 residues. V dropped 3 bases and J dropped 4 bases, with 27 bases sitting between them. Germline V CDR1 and CDR2: TSWWSYY, QGS. CDR3: CALGEAFLKGIRASDKLIF. The CDR3 nucleotides are TGTGCTCTTGGGGAGGCCTTCCTAAAGGGGATACGGGCAAGCGATAAACTCATCTTT.

On this clone itself: One base separates it from a far larger clone, so it is likely a read error. The DNA is left out, because the CDR3 cannot be placed on it with certainty; the CDR3 is given as TCRdb lists it. This chain links TRDV2 with TRDJ1; the D segment call TRDD3 is taken from the table without a DNA check. In germline, CDR1 is GEAIGNYY, CDR2 EKD. 18 amino acids form the CDR3, both terminal residues included. Here the CDR3 reads CACDTVALGILSDDKLIF.

Regarding this clone: This probably arose from a read error, given a far larger clone one base away. This specimen includes other DNA sequences encoding the same CDR3. V and J are TRDV2 and TRDJ3; TRDD3 might be the D (5 bases). The V end was cut by 3 bases, the J end by 0 bases, with 26 bases between. This CDR3 spans 22 amino acids. From germline, CDR1 is GEAIGNYY and CDR2 EKD. CDR3 residues: CACDPTLGLAGDYSWDTRQMFF. The CDR3 DNA follows: TGTGCCTGTGACCCAACCTTGGGGTTGGCCGGCGATTACTCCTGGGACACCCGACAGATGTTTTTC.

This clone was counted between two and nine times. The protein given by TCRdb reflects a much larger clone and differs at residue 10 from this DNA's translation, likely from a read error; the protein shown is the DNA's translation. The J gene is TRDJ1, the V gene TRDV2, with TRDD3 identical over 11 bases. CDR1 is GEAIGNYY and CDR2 is EKD in the germline V gene. Trimming took 3 bases from V and 3 from J; bases not matched to a gene: 8. The CDR3 has 16 residues. Written as DNA, the CDR3 is TGTGCCTGTGACCTACTGGGGGATAAGAATGCCGATAAACTCATCTTT. Translating it yields CACDLLGDKNADKLIF.

Concerning this clone: With a far larger clone one base away, a read error is the likely cause. The DNA is omitted, as the CDR3 cannot be located on it reliably, and the CDR3 follows TCRdb's listing. The chain couples TRAV29/DV5 to TRDJ1; no DNA check was done on the table's D call, TRDD3. The length of the CDR3 is 24 amino acids, counting both ends. Germline CDR1 NSMFDY, CDR2 ISSIKDK. CDR3: CSVLLCSKRPCVEDWGSYTDKLIF.

Of note for this clone: TCRdb's entry gives the protein of a much larger clone, which mismatches this DNA's translation at residue 8, likely from a read error; the protein reported here is translated from the DNA. V gene TRDV2 combines with J gene TRDJ2, with 8 positions matching TRDD3. The CDR3 sequence is 14 residues long. The trim removed 2 bases at V and 5 bases at J, leaving 3 bases unmatched. Germline-derived CDR1 and CDR2 are GEAIGNYY and EKD. The CDR3 bases are TGTGCCTGTGACATACTGGGGGGTACAGCACAACTCTTCTTT. It encodes CACDILGGTAQLFF.

Details on this clone: The protein TCRdb lists belongs to a much larger clone and differs from this DNA's translation at residue 18, which points to a read error; the protein shown is made from the DNA. This chain links TRDV2 with TRDJ1; TRDD3 aligns across 11 bases. The CDR3 has 19 residues. Germline CDR1 is GEAIGNYY and CDR2 is EKD. Here the CDR3 DNA reads TGTGCCTGTGACACCGTCAGTGGGGGATACGCAGGTTCCACCGATAAACTCACCTTT. Its translation: CACDTVSGGYAGSTDKLTF.

This clone has more than one count but fewer than ten. This DNA's translation differs at residue 6 from TCRdb's protein, which comes from a much larger clone; a read error is likely, and the protein shown is translated from the DNA. J is TRDJ1 and V is TRDV2, with a possible D match to TRDD3 (6 bases). The germline V and J ends were trimmed by 0 bases and 0 bases, with 19 bases remaining between them. This CDR3 is built from 18 residues. Per germline, CDR1 GEAIGNYY and CDR2 EKD. CDR3 protein: CACDTLVGRILHTDKLIF. The CDR3 DNA sequence: TGTGCCTGTGACACCTTAGTCGGTCGGATACTACACACCGATAAACTCATCTTT.

This clone was seen more than once but under ten times. The protein held in TCRdb is that of a much larger clone and does not match this DNA's translation at residue 4, likely because of a read error; the protein shown is translated from the DNA. V gene TRDV2 combines with J gene TRDJ1; TRDD3 matches at 8 bases. The V and J ends lost 5 bases and 2 bases, in that order; junction bases with no gene match: 15. The CDR3 extends over 17 amino acids. Per germline, CDR1 GEAIGNYY and CDR2 EKD. For the CDR3, the DNA is TGTGCCTGTGGCGAAGTCTCCGTACTGGGGGTGACCGATAAACTCATCTTT. Translating it yields CACGEVSVLGVTDKLIF.

A word on this clone: A far bigger clonotype differs at one base, so this is likely a read error. This specimen includes other DNA sequences encoding the same CDR3. V gene TRDV2 combines with J gene TRDJ1, with 7 bases fitting TRDD3. CDR3 size: 14 residues. Germline V gene data show CDR1 as GEAIGNYY and CDR2 as EKD. DNA of the CDR3: TGTGCCTGTGACCCCTTGGGGGAGGCCGATAAACTCATCTTC. This sequence encodes CACDPLGEADKLIF.

This clone came up a few times. This likely traces to a read error, being one base from a far larger clone. The sample contains more than one DNA sequence encoding this CDR3. The genes are TRDV2 and TRDJ1, with 9 nucleotides matching TRDD3. This CDR3 is built from 15 residues. Germline trimming cut 4 bases from V and 4 bases from J; bases unmatched to any gene: 9. CDR1 is GEAIGNYY and CDR2 is EKD in the germline V gene. The CDR3: CACDTLGDRHDKLIF. The CDR3 nucleotides are TGTGCCTGTGATACACTGGGGGACCGACACGATAAACTCATCTTT.

A few counts support this clone. A far larger clone is just one base off, so this is likely a read error. CDR3 loop: CACGHIPSHGPSYTDKLIF. CDR3 bases: TGTGCCTGTGGCCATATTCCTTCCCACGGTCCTTCTTACACCGATAAACTCATCTTT. V gene TRDV2 combines with J gene TRDJ1; the D gene is possibly TRDD2 (6 bases). Looked up from germline, CDR1 is GEAIGNYY and CDR2 is EKD. V lost 5 bases, J lost 0 bases, and 27 bases lay in between. The CDR3 has 19 amino acids.

This clone was seen only a few times. TCRdb has a much larger clone's protein, which differs at residue 16 from the translation of this DNA, likely because of a read error; what is shown is the protein translated from the DNA. This sequence joins TRDV1 and TRDJ1; 13 bases agree with TRDD3. Germline V gene lookup returns CDR1 TSWWSYY and CDR2 QGS. The CDR3 has 18 amino acids. Trimming cost V 2 bases and J 12 bases; bases outside gene matches: 18. CDR3 bases: TGTGCTCTTGGGGAAGAGCTCGCAAGTACTGGGGGATACGACGGGTTCATCTTT. This encodes CALGEELASTGGYDGFIF.

As regards this clone: The amino acid sequence in TCRdb belongs to a much larger clone and departs from this DNA's translation at residue 13, likely a sequencing read error; the sequence shown is translated from the DNA. The chain is built from TRDV2 and TRDJ3; 9 bases line up with TRDD3. The CDR3 length is 19 residues. Germline CDR1 and CDR2: GEAIGNYY and EKD. V dropped 0 bases and J dropped 9; count of bases not matched to a gene: 14. The CDR3 spells CACDTVTGGPNPGTRQMFF. In DNA, the CDR3 is TGTGCCTGTGACACCGTTACTGGGGGACCGAACCCGGGCACCCGACAGATGTTTTTC.

This clone turned up a few times. Other DNA sequences from this sample encode an identical CDR3 as well. The chain recombines TRDV2 with TRDJ1; 8 nucleotides line up with TRDD3. The CDR3 totals 15 residues. Germline loops: CDR1 GEAIGNYY, CDR2 EKD. V gave up 3 bases and J gave up 0 bases; unmatched junction bases: 5. The CDR3 region has the DNA TGTGCCTGTGACCCCGTACTGGGGGACACCGATAAACTCATCTTT. It is translated as CACDPVLGDTDKLIF.

This clone turned up a few times. Here the CDR3 reads CACDTGGLIF. CDR3 DNA: TGTGCCTGTGACACTGGGGGGCTCATCTTT. J is TRDJ1 and V is TRDV2; D may be TRDD3 (6 bases). Germline V gene sequence: CDR1 GEAIGNYY, CDR2 EKD. Trimming removed 1 base at V and 11 bases at J, with 7 bases between. The CDR3 is 10 residues long.

Comment on this clone: TCRdb has a much larger clone's protein, which differs at residue 10 from the translation of this DNA, likely because of a read error; what is shown is the protein translated from the DNA. The chain uses TRDV2 and TRDJ1; D not resolved. The CDR3 is 17 residues long. Germline lookup yields CDR1 GEAIGNYY and CDR2 EKD. Between the trimmed V and J ends, which lost 3 bases and 3 bases, there was a span of 22 bases. DNA of the CDR3: TGTGCCTGTGACGCGTTACATCTGACTGAGGGCCCCGATAAACTCATCTTT. Its protein product is CACDALHLTEGPDKLIF.

This clone was counted between two and nine times. TCRdb assigns this DNA the protein of a much larger clone, which departs from its translation at residue 14; this likely reflects a read error, and the protein shown comes from translating the DNA. The chain couples TRDV2 to TRDJ1, with 10 bases identical to TRDD3. The germline CDR1 and CDR2 sequences are GEAIGNYY and EKD. The V gene end was trimmed by 3 bases and the J gene end by 3 bases; junction bases not matched to a gene: 18. The CDR3 spans 19 residues. DNA of the CDR3: TGTGCCTGTGACCCCCTACTCGTACTGGGGGATGGATACGCCGATAAACTCATCTTT. Its translation: CACDPLLVLGDGYADKLIF.

This clone was seen a few times. A far larger clone differs by one base, so this is likely a read error. Other DNA sequences in the sample encode the same CDR3. The chain uses TRDV2 and TRDJ1, with 10 bases identical to TRDD3. CDR3 length: 18 residues. Germline CDR1 and CDR2: GEAIGNYY and EKD. Unmatched junction bases numbered 13, after V lost 4 bases and J lost 0 bases. CDR3 bases: TGTGCCTGTGATACCGTAGGCGGGGGATACGTGGACACCGATAAACTCATCTTT. This sequence encodes CACDTVGGGYVDTDKLIF.